One sample yielded the 18 T cell receptor beta chains listed below, sequenced in a study of T cell responses to AZD1222 COVID-19 vaccine. The protocol was immunoSEQ multiplex PCR, while the TCRdb copy is restricted to in-frame clones and leaves out a portion. Of around 99,000 clones in the sample, roughly 87% were seen once. This sample comprised peripheral blood, obtained on day 0 of AZD1222 vaccination. All receptors derive from an adult in good health.

The J gene is TRBJ2-3, the V gene TRBV2; perhaps TRBD2 as D (5 bases). The CDR3 is 17 amino acids. Germline assignment: CDR1 SNHLY and CDR2 FYNNEI. Trimming left V 2 bases short and J 8 bases short, with 23 bases between. In DNA form, the CDR3 reads TGTGCCAGCAGTGAATCGATAATTGGGCTAGCTGAGGGTACGCAGTATTTT. The encoded protein is CASSESIIGLAEGTQYF.

The count of this clone is one. The rearrangement uses TRBV18 and TRBJ1-1; no definite D call. V was trimmed by 1 base and J by 9 bases, leaving 12 bases between them. Per germline, CDR1 KGHSH and CDR2 LQKENI. This CDR3 comprises 13 residues. The CDR3 region has the DNA TGTGCCAGCTCACCACTTCTTCAGGAACAAGCTTTCTTT. Translated, it gives CASSPLLQEQAFF.

J is TRBJ1-3 and V is TRBV19; TRBD1 aligns across 8 bases. Trimming took 4 bases from V and 4 from J; bases not matched to a gene: 15. CDR1 and CDR2 from the germline V gene are LNHDA and SQIVND (reference sequence). CDR3 length: 18 residues. The CDR3 reads CASSTRTGISSNGNTIYF. CDR3 nucleotides: TGTGCCAGTAGTACAAGGACAGGGATCTCATCAAACGGAAACACCATATATTTT.

The gene calls are TRBV27 and TRBJ2-1; 8 bases are shared with TRBD1. J gave up 11 bases and V 3 bases, and 18 bases lay outside the gene matches. The V gene's germline CDR1 is MNHEY and CDR2 SMNVEV (reference sequence). The CDR3 totals 17 residues. CDR3 in amino acids: CASSFSQKTGEAYKQFF. Here the CDR3 DNA reads TGTGCCAGCAGTTTTTCCCAAAAGACAGGGGAAGCGTACAAGCAGTTCTTC.

This chain links TRBV7-8 with TRBJ2-7; TRBD2 matches 12 bases. The CDR3 is made up of 17 amino acids. CDR1 is SGHVS, CDR2 FQNEAQ, per germline. Trimming cost V 4 bases and J 4 bases; bases outside gene matches: 11. The CDR3 sequence: CASSSWTSGALSYEQYF. The CDR3 DNA reads as TGTGCCAGCAGCTCCTGGACTAGCGGGGCCCTCTCTTACGAGCAGTACTTC.

The chain links TRBV29-1 to TRBJ2-7; 8 positions agree with TRBD2. The germline gives CDR1 SQVTM, CDR2 ANQGSEA. The junction had 7 bases not matched to a gene; V was cut back by 6 bases and J by 0 bases. CDR3 size: 14 residues. The chain's CDR3 is CSVGAGASSYEQYF. The DNA for the CDR3 is TGCAGCGTAGGAGCGGGGGCGTCCTCCTACGAGCAGTACTTC.

V is TRBV25-1 and J is TRBJ1-2, with 7 bases aligning to TRBD1. The germline V gene has CDR1 MGHDK and CDR2 SYGVNS. V was pared by 4 bases and J by 5 bases, with 10 bases of the junction left unmatched. This CDR3 has 15 residues. This CDR3 is CASSGSGTAVYGYTF. CDR3 nucleotides: TGTGCCAGCAGTGGATCCGGGACAGCTGTGTATGGCTACACCTTC.

The chain carries TRBV6-5 and TRBJ2-3, with D possibly being TRBD2 (5 bases). In germline, CDR1 is MNHEY, CDR2 SVGAGI. The V gene lost 5 bases and the J gene lost 4 bases, with 13 bases spanning the gap. The CDR3 is 14 amino acids. The CDR3: CASSLGEPSDTQYF. DNA for the CDR3: TGTGCCAGCAGTCTGGGAGAGCCTTCAGATACGCAGTATTTT.

CDR3 DNA sequence: TGTGCCAGCAGTGGTGGTTTTTCCGGGGAGCTGTTTTTT. Protein product: CASSGGFSGELFF. The chain has TRBV25-1 and TRBJ2-2, with D unclear. Germline CDR1 is MGHDK and CDR2 is SYGVNS. The CDR3 covers 13 residues. Trimming shortened V by 4 bases and J by 6 bases, and 9 bases separated the two germline ends.

The genes are TRBV7-2 and TRBJ2-5; 7 bases line up with TRBD1. The germline V gene encodes CDR1 SGHTA and CDR2 FQGNSA. The V segment lost 2 bases and the J segment 2 bases; nucleotides outside the gene matches: 5. CDR3 size: 15 residues. CDR3 coding DNA: TGTGCCAGCAGCTTAAGTTTCAGGGGGCAAGAGACCCAGTACTTC. Protein sequence: CASSLSFRGQETQYF.

The chain is built from TRBV19 and TRBJ1-5, with D possibly matching TRBD1 (5 bases). Trimming pared 7 bases from V and 5 bases from J, leaving 12 bases between. The germline V gene encodes CDR1 LNHDA and CDR2 SQIVND (reference sequence). The CDR3 length is 13 residues. CDR3 coding DNA: TGTGCCAGTAACCGAGGGGATTATCAGCCCCAGCATTTT. Translated, it gives CASNRGDYQPQHF.

The rearrangement links TRBV19 to TRBJ2-2; 10 bases agree with TRBD2. J was trimmed by 4 bases and V by 4 bases; bases with no gene match: 6. Germline lookup yields CDR1 LNHDA and CDR2 SQIVND (reference sequence). The CDR3 totals 16 residues. CDR3 in amino acids: CASSRAGGRATGELFF. The CDR3 DNA reads as TGTGCCAGTAGTAGAGCGGGAGGGCGGGCCACCGGGGAGCTGTTTTTT.

This chain links TRBV5-6 with TRBJ2-3; D is perhaps TRBD2 (5 bases). The CDR3 extends over 16 amino acids. Germline CDR1 and CDR2: SGHDT and YYEEEE. Trimming stripped 0 bases from V and 0 bases from J, with 11 bases between. The CDR3 protein is CASSLVRVSSTDTQYF. The CDR3 DNA reads as TGTGCCAGCAGCTTGGTGAGGGTCTCAAGCACAGATACGCAGTATTTT. The variable domain in full, with the rest retrieved from reference TRBV5-6 and TRBJ2-3, is DAGVTQSPTHLIKTRGQQVTLRCSPKSGHDTVSWYQQALGQGPQFIFQYYEEEERQRGNFPDRFSGHQFPNYSSELNVNALLLGDSALYLCASSLVRVSSTDTQYFGPGTRLTVL.

This clone appeared a single time. The CDR3 DNA reads as TGCAGCGTCGGACAGGGGGCGCGATCCGGGGAGCTGTTTTTT. Translated: CSVGQGARSGELFF. The V and J genes are TRBV29-1 and TRBJ2-2; 11 positions agree with TRBD1. From germline, CDR1 is SQVTM and CDR2 ANQGSEA. J was trimmed by 6 bases and V by 6 bases; bases with no gene match: 6. The CDR3 is 14 amino acids.

This clone was detected once. The chain employs TRBV7-2 and TRBJ2-7; the match to TRBD2 covers 9 bases. The V gene end was trimmed by 2 bases and the J gene end by 2 bases; junction bases not matched to a gene: 4. This CDR3 spans 15 amino acids. Germline V lookup: CDR1 SGHTA, CDR2 FQGNSA. CDR3 loop: CASSLPAGGTYEQYF. The DNA for the CDR3 is TGTGCCAGCAGCTTACCAGCGGGGGGAACCTACGAGCAGTACTTC.

CDR3 bases: TGCGCCAGCAGCCAAGCGGCGGGGAACCCCTCCAATGAGCAGTTCTTC. It codes for CASSQAAGNPSNEQFF. The chain couples TRBV4-3 to TRBJ2-1; tentative D call: TRBD2 (6 bases). CDR3 length: 16 amino acids. Germline CDR1 reads LGHNA; CDR2 reads YSLEER. Trimming left V 1 base short and J 6 bases short, with 16 bases between.

The gene calls are TRBV5-1 and TRBJ2-4, with no clear D. CDR3 size: 13 residues. Germline CDR1 and CDR2: SGHRS and YFSETQ. Trimming took 4 bases from V and 8 from J, leaving 13 bases between them. The CDR3 loop reads CASSEPQYDIQYF. For the CDR3, the DNA is TGCGCCAGCAGCGAACCCCAGTATGACATTCAGTACTTC.

The chain combines TRBV6-2 or TRBV6-3 with TRBJ1-2; TRBD1 agrees at 12 bases. Losses at the gene ends were 0 bases for V and 6 bases for J; bases not matched to a gene: 5. In germline, CDR1 is MNHEY, CDR2 SVGEGT. The CDR3 is 16 residues long. The CDR3 coding sequence is TGTGCCAGCAGTTACTCGGTGGGACAGGGGGCGAATGGCTACACCTTC. Translating gives CASSYSVGQGANGYTF.